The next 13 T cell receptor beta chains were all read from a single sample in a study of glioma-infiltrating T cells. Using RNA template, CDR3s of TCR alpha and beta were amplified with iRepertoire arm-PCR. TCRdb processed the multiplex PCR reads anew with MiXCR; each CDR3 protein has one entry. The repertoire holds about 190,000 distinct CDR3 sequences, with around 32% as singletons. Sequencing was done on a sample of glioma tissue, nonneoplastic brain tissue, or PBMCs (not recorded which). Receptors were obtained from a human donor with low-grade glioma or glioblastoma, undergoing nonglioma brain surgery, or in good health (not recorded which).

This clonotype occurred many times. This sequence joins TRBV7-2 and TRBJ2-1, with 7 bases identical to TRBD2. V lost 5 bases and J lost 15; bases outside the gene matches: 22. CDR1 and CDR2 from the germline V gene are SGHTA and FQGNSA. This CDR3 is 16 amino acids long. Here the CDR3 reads CASSPRTVAGGMNLFF. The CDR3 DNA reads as TGTGCCAGCAGCCCTAGAACTGTAGCGGGCGGGATGAACTTGTTCTTC. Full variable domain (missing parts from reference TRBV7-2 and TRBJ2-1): GAGVSQSPSNKVTEKGKDVELRCDPISGHTALYWYRQSLGQGLEFLIYFQGNSAPDKSGLPSDRFSAERTGGSVSTLTIQRTQQEDSAVYLCASSPRTVAGGMNLFFGPGTRLTVL.

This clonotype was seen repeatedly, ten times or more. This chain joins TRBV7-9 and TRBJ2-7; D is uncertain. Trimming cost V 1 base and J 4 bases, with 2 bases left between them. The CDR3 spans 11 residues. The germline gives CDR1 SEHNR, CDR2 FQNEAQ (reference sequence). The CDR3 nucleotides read TGTGCCAGCAGCTTAGAATACGAGCAGTACTTC. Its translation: CASSLEYEQYF.

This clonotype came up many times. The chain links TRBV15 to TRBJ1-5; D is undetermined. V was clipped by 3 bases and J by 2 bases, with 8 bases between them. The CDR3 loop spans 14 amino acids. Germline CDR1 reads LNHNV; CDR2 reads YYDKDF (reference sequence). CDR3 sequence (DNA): TGTGCCACCAGCAGTACATATGGCAATCAGCCCCAGCATTTT. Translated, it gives CATSSTYGNQPQHF.

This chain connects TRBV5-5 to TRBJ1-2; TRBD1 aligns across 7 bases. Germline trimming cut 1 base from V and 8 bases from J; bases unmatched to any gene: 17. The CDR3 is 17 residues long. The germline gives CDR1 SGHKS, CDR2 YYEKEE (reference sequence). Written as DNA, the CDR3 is TGTGCCAGCAGCTTGTTACCGAGGGACAGTGGGGTTCGCGGCTACACCTTC. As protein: CASSLLPRDSGVRGYTF. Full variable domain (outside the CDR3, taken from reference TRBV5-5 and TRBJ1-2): DAGVTQSPTHLIKTRGQQVTLRCSPISGHKSVSWYQQVLGQGPQFIFQYYEKEERGRGNFPDRFSARQFPNYSSELNVNALLLGDSALYLCASSLLPRDSGVRGYTFGSGTRLTVV.

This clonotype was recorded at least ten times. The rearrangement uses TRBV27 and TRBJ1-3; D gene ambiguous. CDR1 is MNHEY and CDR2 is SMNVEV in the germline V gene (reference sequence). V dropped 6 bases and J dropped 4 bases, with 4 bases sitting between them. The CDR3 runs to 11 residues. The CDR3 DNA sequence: TGTGCCAGCAGCCGAGGAAACACCATATATTTT. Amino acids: CASSRGNTIYF.

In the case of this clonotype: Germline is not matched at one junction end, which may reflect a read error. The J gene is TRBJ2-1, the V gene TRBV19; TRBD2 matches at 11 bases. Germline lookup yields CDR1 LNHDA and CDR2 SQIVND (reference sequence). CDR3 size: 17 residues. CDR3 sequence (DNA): TGTGCCAGTAGTCCCGCCGGGACTAGCGGCATAATCAATAAGCAGTTCTTC. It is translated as CASSPAGTSGIINKQFF. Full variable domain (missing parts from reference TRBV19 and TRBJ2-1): DGGITQSPKYLFRKEGQNVTLSCEQNLNHDAMYWYRQDPGQGLRLIYYSQIVNDFQKGDIAEGYSVSREKKESFPLTVTSAQKNPTAFYLCASSPAGTSGIINKQFFGPGTRLTVL.

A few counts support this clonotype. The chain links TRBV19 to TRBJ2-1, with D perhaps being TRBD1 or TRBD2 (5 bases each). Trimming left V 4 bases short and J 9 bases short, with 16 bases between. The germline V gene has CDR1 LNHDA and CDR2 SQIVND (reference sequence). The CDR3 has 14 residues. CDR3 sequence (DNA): TGTGCCAGTAGTAAACGAGGGCAGGGAACTGAGCAGTTCTTC. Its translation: CASSKRGQGTEQFF.

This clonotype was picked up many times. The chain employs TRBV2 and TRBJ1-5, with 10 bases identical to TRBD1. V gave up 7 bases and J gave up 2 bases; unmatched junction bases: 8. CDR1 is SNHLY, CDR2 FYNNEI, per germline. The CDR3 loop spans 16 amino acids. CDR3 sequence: CASTRQGAGGNQPQHF. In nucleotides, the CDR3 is TGTGCCAGCACTCGACAGGGGGCGGGTGGCAATCAGCCCCAGCATTTT. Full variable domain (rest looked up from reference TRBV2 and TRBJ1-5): EPEVTQTPSHQVTQMGQEVILRCVPISNHLYFYWYRQILGQKVEFLVSFYNNEISEKSEIFDDQFSVERPDGSNFTLKIRSTKLEDSAMYFCASTRQGAGGNQPQHFGDGTRLSIL.

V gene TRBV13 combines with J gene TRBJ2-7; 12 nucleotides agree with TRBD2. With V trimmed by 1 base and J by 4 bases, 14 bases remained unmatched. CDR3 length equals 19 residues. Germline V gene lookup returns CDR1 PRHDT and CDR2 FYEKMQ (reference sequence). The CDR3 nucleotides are TGTGCCAGCAGCTTAGTCAGTTGGGCTAGCGGGAGGGCCTCATACGAGCAGTACTTC. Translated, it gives CASSLVSWASGRASYEQYF.

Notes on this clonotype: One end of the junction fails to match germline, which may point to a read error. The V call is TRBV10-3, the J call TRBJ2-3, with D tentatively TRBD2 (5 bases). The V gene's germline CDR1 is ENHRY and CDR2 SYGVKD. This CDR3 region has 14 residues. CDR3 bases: TGTGCCATCGTACGCGGAGCTAGCACAGATACGAAGTATTTT. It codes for CAIVRGASTDTKYF.

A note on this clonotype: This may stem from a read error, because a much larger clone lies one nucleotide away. The CDR3, as DNA: TGTGCCAGCAGCGTAGGACAGGATAATTCACCCCTCCACTTT. It codes for CASSVGQDNSPLHF. This sequence joins TRBV9 and TRBJ1-6; possibly TRBD1 for D (6 bases). Germline CDR1 SGDLS, CDR2 YYNGEE. Trimming left V 0 bases short and J 5 bases short, with 6 bases between. The CDR3 covers 14 residues.

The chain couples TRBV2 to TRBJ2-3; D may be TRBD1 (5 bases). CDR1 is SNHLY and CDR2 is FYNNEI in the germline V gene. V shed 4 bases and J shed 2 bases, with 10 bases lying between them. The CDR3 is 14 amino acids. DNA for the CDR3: TGTGCCAGCAGTGTATGGACAAACACAGATACGCAGTATTTT. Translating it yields CASSVWTNTDTQYF.

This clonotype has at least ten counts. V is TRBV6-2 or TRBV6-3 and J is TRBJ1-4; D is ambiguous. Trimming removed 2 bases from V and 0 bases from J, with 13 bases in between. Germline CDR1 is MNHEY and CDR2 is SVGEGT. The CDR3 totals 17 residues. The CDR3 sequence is CASSYNPRAATNEKLFF. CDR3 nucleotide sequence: TGTGCCAGCAGTTACAATCCCCGGGCTGCAACTAATGAAAAACTGTTTTTT.